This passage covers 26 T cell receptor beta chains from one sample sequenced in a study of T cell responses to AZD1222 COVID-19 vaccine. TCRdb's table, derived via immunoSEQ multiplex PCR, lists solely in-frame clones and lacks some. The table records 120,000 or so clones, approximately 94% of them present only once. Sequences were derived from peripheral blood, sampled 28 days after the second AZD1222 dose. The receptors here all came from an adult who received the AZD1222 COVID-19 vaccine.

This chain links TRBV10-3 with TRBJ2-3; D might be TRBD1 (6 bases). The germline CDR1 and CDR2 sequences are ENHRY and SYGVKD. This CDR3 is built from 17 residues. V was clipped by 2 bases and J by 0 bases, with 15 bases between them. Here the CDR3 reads CAISERVQGPSTDTQYF. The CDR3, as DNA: TGTGCCATCAGTGAGAGGGTCCAGGGGCCTAGCACAGATACGCAGTATTTT.

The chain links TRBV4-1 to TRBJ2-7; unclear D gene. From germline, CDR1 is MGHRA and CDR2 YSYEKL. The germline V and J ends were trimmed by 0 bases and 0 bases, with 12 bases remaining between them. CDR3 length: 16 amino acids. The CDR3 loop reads CASSQEVRLTSYEQYF. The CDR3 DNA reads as TGCGCCAGCAGCCAAGAAGTTAGGCTCACCTCCTACGAGCAGTACTTC.

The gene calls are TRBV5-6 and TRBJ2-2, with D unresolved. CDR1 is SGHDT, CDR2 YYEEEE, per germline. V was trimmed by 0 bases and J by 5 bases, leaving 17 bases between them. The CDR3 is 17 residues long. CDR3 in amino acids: CASSLEVLRVNTGELFF. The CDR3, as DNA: TGTGCCAGCAGCTTGGAGGTTTTAAGGGTTAATACCGGGGAGCTGTTTTTT.

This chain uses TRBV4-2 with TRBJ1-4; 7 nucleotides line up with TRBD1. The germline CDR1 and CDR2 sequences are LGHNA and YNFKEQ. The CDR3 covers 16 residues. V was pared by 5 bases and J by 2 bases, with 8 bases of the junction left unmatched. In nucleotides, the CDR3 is TGTGCCAGCAGCAAAGGACAGGAGTTGACTAATGAAAAACTGTTTTTT. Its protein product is CASSKGQELTNEKLFF.

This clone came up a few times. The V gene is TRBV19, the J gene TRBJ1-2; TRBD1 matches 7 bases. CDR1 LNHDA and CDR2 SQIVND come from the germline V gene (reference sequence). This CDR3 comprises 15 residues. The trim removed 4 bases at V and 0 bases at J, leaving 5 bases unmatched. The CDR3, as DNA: TGTGCCAGTAGTACCTCGGACAGGTCTAACTATGGCTACACCTTC. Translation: CASSTSDRSNYGYTF.

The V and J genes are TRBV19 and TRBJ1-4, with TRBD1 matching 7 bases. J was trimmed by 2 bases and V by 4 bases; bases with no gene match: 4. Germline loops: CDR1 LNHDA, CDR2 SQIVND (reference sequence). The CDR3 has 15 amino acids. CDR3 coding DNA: TGTGCCAGTAGTAGAGGGACAGCTACTAATGAAAAACTGTTTTTT. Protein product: CASSRGTATNEKLFF.

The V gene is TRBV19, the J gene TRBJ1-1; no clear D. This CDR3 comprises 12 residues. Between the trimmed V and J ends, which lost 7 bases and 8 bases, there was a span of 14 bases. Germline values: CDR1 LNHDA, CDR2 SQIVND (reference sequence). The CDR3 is CASTRGALEAFF. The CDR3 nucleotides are TGTGCCAGTACCCGCGGCGCACTCGAAGCTTTCTTT.

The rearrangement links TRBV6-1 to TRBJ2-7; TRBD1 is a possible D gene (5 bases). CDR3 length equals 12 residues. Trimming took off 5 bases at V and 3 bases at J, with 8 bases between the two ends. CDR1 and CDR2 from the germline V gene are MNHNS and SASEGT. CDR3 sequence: CASSFRVYEQYF. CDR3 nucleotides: TGTGCCAGCAGTTTCAGGGTCTACGAGCAGTACTTC.

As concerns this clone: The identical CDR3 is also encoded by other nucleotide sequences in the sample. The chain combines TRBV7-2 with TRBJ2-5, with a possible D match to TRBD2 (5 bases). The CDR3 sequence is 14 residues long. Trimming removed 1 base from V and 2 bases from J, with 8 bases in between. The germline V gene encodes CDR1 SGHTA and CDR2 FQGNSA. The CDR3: CASSLGRAQETQYF. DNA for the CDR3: TGTGCCAGCAGCTTAGGGCGGGCGCAAGAGACCCAGTACTTC.

The CDR3 loop is CASRRQTDSNYGYTF. The CDR3 nucleotides read TGTGCCAGCAGAAGACAGACAGATTCTAACTATGGCTACACCTTC. The chain combines TRBV27 with TRBJ1-2; tentatively, D is TRBD1 (5 bases). Germline CDR1 reads MNHEY; CDR2 reads SMNVEV (reference sequence). V was cut by 6 bases and J by 0 bases, with 14 bases left in between. The CDR3 has 15 amino acids.

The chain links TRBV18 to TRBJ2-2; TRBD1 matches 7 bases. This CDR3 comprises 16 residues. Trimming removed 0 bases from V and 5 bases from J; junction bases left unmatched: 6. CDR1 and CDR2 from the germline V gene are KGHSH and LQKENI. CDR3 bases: TGTGCCAGCTCACCACCCCGGGACAGACTTACCGGGGAGCTGTTTTTT. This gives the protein CASSPPRDRLTGELFF.

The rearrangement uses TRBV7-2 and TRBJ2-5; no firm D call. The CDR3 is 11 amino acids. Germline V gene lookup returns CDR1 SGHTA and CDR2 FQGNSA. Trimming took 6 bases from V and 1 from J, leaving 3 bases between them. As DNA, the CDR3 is TGTGCCAGCAGTCCCCAAGAGACCCAGTACTTC. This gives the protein CASSPQETQYF.

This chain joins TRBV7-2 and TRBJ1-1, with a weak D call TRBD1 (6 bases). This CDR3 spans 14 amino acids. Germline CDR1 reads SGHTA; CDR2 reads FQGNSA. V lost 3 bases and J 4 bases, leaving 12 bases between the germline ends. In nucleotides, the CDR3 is TGTGCCAGCAGCTTGGGAGTGGGGGCCACTGAAGCTTTCTTT. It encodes CASSLGVGATEAFF.

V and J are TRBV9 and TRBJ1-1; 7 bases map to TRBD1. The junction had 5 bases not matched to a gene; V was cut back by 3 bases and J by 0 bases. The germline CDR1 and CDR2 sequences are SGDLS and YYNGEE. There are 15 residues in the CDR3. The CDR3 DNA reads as TGTGCCAGCAGCGGAGGGGACAGATTGAACACTGAAGCTTTCTTT. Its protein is CASSGGDRLNTEAFF.

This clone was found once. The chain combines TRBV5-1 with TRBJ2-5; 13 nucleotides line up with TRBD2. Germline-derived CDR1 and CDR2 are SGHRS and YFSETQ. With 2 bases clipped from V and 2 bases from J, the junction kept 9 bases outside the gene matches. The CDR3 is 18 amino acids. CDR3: CASSFTSGRARGQETQYF. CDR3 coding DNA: TGCGCCAGCAGCTTCACTAGCGGGAGGGCCCGTGGACAAGAGACCCAGTACTTC.

This CDR3 is CASSLVVGRETQYF. The CDR3 DNA is TGTGCCAGCAGCTTGGTGGTGGGGAGGGAGACCCAGTACTTC. The chain is built from TRBV5-8 and TRBJ2-5; tentatively, D is TRBD2 (6 bases). Per the germline V gene, CDR1 is SGHTS and CDR2 is YDEGEE. Deletions cut 0 bases from V and 5 bases from J, with 11 bases between. The CDR3 runs to 14 residues.

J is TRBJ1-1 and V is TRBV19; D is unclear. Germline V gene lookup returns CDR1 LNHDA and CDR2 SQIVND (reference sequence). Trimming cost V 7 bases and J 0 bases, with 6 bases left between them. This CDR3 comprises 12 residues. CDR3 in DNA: TGTGCCAGTATGAGGTTGAACACTGAAGCTTTCTTT. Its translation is CASMRLNTEAFF.

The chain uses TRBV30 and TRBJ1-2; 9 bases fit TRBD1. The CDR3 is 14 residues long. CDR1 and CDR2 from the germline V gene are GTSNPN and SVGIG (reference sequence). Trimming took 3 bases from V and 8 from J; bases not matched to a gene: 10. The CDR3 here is CAWRLTGGLRGYTF. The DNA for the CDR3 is TGTGCCTGGAGGTTAACAGGGGGCCTAAGGGGCTACACCTTC.

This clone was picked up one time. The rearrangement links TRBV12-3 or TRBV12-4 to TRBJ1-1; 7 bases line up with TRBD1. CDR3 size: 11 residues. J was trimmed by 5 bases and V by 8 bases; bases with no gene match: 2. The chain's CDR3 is CASGRGTEAFF. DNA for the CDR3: TGTGCCAGCGGCAGGGGGACTGAAGCTTTCTTT.

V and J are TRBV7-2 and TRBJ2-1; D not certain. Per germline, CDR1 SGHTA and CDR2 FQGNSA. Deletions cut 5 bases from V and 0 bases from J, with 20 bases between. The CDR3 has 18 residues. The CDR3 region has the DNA TGTGCCAGCAGCAAAATGCCTGCGACTCAAAGCTCCTACAATGAGCAGTTCTTC. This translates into CASSKMPATQSSYNEQFF.

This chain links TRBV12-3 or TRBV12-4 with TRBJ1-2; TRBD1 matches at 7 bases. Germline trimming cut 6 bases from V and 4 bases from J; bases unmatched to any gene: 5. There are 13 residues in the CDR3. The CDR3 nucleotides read TGTGCCAGCAGCTCAGGGGGTCCCTATGGCTACACCTTC. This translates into CASSSGGPYGYTF.

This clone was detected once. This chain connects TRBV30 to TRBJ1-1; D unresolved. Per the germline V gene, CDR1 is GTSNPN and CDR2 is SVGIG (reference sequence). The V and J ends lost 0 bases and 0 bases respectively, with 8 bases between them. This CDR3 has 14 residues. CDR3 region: CAWSVARLNTEAFF. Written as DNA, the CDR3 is TGTGCCTGGAGTGTCGCCAGGCTGAACACTGAAGCTTTCTTT.

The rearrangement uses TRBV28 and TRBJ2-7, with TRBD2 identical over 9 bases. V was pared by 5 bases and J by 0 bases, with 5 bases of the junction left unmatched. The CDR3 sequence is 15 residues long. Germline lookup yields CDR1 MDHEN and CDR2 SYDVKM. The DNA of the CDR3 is TGTGCCAGCAGTCCCCTGACTAGCGGCTCCTACGAGCAGTACTTC. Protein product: CASSPLTSGSYEQYF.

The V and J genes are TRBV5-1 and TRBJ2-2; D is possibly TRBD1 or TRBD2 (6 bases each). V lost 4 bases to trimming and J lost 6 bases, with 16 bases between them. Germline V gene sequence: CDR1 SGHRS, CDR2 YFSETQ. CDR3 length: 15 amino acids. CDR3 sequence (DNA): TGCGCCAGCAGCCCCGGAGGGGGAATACCCGGGGAGCTGTTTTTT. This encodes CASSPGGGIPGELFF.

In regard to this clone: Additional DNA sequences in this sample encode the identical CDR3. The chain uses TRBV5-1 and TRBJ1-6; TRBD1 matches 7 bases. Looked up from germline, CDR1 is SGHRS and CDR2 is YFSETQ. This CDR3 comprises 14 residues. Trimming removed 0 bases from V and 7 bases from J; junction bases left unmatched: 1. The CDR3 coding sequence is TGCGCCAGCAGCTTGGGACAGGGAAATTCACCCCTCCACTTT. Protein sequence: CASSLGQGNSPLHF. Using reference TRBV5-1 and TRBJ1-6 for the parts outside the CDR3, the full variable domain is KAGVTQTPRYLIKTRGQQVTLSCSPISGHRSVSWYQQTPGQGLQFLFEYFSETQRNKGNFPGRFSGRQFSNSRSEMNVSTLELGDSALYLCASSLGQGNSPLHFGNGTRLTVT.

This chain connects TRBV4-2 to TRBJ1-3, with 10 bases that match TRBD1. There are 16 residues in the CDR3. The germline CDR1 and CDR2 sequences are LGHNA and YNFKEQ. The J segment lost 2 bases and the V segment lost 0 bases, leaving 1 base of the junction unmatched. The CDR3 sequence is CASSQEGTGAGNTIYF. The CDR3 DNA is TGTGCCAGCAGCCAAGAGGGGACAGGGGCTGGAAACACCATATATTTT.